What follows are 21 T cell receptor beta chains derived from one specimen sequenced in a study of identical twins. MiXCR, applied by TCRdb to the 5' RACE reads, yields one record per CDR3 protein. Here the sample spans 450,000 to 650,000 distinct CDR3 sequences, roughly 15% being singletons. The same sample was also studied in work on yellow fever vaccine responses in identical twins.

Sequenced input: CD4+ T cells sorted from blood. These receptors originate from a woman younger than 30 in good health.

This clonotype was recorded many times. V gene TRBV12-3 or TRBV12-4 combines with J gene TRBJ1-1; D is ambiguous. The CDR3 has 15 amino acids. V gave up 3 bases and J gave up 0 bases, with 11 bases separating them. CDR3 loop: CASSLLSVVNTEAFF. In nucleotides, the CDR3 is TGTGCCAGCAGTTTGTTGAGCGTGGTGAACACTGAAGCTTTCTTT.

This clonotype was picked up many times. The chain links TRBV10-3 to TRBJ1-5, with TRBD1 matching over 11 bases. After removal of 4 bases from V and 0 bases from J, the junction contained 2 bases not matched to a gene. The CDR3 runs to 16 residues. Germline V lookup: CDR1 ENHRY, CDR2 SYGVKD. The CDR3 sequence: CAISGDRGDSNQPQHF. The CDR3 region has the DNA TGTGCCATCAGTGGGGACAGGGGGGATAGCAATCAGCCCCAGCATTTT.

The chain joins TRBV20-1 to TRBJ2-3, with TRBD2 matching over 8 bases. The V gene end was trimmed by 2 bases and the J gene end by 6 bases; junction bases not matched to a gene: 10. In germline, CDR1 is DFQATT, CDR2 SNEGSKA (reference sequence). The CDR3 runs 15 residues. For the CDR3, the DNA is TGCAGTGCTAGAATGGCTAGCGGGTTGTTGGATACGCAGTATTTT. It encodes CSARMASGLLDTQYF.

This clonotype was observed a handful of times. CDR3 amino acids: CASRLGAGGEQYF. Here the CDR3 DNA reads TGTGCCAGCAGACTGGGAGCGGGAGGCGAGCAGTACTTC. The chain employs TRBV3-1 and TRBJ2-7, with 9 bases that match TRBD2. The CDR3 totals 13 residues. Germline lookup yields CDR1 LGHDT and CDR2 YNNKEL (reference sequence). The ends lost 6 bases at V and 6 bases at J; junction bases unmatched: 6.

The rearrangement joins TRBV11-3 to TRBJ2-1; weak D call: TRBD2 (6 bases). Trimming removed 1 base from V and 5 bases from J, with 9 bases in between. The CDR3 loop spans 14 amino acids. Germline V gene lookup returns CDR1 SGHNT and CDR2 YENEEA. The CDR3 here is CASSLGRAHNEQFF. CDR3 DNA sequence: TGTGCCAGCAGCTTAGGGAGGGCCCACAATGAGCAGTTCTTC. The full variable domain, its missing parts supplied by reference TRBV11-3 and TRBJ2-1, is EAGVVQSPRYKIIEKKQPVAFWCNPISGHNTLYWYLQNLGQGPELLIRYENEEAVDDSQLPKDRFSAERLKGVDSTLKIQPAELGDSAVYLCASSLGRAHNEQFFGPGTRLTVL.

The CDR3 region has the DNA TGTGCCAGCAGCTTAGGCAGGTATAGGTACCAAGAGACCCAGTACTTC. Its protein is CASSLGRYRYQETQYF. The rearrangement joins TRBV7-2 to TRBJ2-5; no clear D gene. The V end was cut by 1 base, the J end by 0 bases, with 12 bases between. This CDR3 contains 16 residues. Germline V gene sequence: CDR1 SGHTA, CDR2 FQGNSA.

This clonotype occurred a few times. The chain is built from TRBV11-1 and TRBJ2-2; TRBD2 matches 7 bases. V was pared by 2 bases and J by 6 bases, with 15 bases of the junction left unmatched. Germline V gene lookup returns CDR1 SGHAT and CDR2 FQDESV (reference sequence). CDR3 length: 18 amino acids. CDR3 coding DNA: TGTGCCAGCAGCTTAAGGGTGCAGACGGGAGGCCGGTCCGGGGAGCTGTTTTTT. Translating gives CASSLRVQTGGRSGELFF.

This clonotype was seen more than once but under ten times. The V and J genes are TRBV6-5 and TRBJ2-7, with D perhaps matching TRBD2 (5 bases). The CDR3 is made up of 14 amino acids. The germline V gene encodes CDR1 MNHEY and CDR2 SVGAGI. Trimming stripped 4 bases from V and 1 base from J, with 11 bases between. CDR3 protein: CASSLVPGSYEQYV. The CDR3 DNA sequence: TGTGCCAGCAGTTTGGTTCCGGGGTCCTACGAGCAGTACGTC.

CDR3 in DNA: TGTGCCAGCAGTTCTCCCTCAGGGACGACTTTCTTT. Amino acid sequence: CASSSPSGTTFF. The chain recombines TRBV28 with TRBJ1-1; a possible D gene is TRBD1 (5 bases). The CDR3 runs to 12 residues. Trimming cost V 4 bases and J 12 bases, with 15 bases left between them. Germline V gene sequence: CDR1 MDHEN, CDR2 SYDVKM.

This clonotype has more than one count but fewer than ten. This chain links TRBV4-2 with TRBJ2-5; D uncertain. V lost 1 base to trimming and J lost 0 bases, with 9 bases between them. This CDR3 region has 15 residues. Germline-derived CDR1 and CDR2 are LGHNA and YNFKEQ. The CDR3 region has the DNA TGTGCCAGCAGCCAAGGCACTTCGTACCAAGAGACCCAGTACTTC. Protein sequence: CASSQGTSYQETQYF.

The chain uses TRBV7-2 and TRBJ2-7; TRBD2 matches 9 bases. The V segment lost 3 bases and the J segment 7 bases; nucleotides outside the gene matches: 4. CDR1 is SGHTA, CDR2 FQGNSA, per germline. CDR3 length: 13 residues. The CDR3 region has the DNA TGTGCCAGCAGCTTCGGGCTAGCGGGGGAGCAGTACTTC. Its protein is CASSFGLAGEQYF. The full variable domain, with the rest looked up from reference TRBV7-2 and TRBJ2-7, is GAGVSQSPSNKVTEKGKDVELRCDPISGHTALYWYRQSLGQGLEFLIYFQGNSAPDKSGLPSDRFSAERTGGSVSTLTIQRTQQEDSAVYLCASSFGLAGEQYFGPGTRLTVT.

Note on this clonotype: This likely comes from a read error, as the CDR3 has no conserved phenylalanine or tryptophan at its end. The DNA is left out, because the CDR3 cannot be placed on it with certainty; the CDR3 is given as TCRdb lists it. The CDR3 sequence: CASSLGVQTTFS. J is TRBJ2-1 and V is TRBV12-3 or TRBV12-4. The CDR3 has 12 residues if both end residues are counted.

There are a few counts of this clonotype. The CDR3: CSARDAPAGELFF. The CDR3 DNA sequence: TGCAGTGCTAGAGACGCTCCCGCCGGGGAGCTGTTTTTT. The rearrangement uses TRBV20-1 and TRBJ2-2; no definite D call. Germline V gene data show CDR1 as DFQATT and CDR2 as SNEGSKA (reference sequence). The CDR3 consists of 13 residues. V was clipped by 0 bases and J by 6 bases, with 8 bases between them.

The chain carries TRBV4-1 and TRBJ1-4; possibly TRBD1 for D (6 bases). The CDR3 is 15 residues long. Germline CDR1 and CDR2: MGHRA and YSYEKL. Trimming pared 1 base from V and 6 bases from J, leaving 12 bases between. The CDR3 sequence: CASSQVTQGDEKLFF. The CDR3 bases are TGCGCCAGCAGCCAAGTAACACAGGGAGATGAAAAACTGTTTTTT.

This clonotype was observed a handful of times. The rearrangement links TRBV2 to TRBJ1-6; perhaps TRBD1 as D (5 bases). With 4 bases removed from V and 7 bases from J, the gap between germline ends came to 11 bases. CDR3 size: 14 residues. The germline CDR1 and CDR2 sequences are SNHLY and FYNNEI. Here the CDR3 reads CASSGWGTNSPLHF. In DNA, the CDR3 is TGTGCCAGCAGTGGTTGGGGGACGAATTCACCCCTCCACTTT.

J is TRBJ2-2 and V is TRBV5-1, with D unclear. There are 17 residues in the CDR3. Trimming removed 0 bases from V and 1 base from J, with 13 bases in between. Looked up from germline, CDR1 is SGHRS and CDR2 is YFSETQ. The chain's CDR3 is CASSLASYLQNTGELFF. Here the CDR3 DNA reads TGCGCCAGCAGCTTGGCCTCATATCTTCAGAACACCGGGGAGCTGTTTTTT.

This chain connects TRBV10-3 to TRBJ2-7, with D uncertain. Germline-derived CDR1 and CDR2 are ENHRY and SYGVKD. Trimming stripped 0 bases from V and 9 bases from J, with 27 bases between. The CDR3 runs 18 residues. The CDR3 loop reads CAISESIPQRIGRDMQYF. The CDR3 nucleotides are TGTGCCATCAGTGAGTCGATCCCCCAGCGAATCGGCAGAGATATGCAGTACTTC.

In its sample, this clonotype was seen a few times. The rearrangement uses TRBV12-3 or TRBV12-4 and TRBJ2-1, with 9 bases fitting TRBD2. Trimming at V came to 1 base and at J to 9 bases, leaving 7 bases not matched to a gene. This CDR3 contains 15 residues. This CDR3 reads CASSLVSAGGPEQFF. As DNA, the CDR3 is TGTGCCAGCAGTTTAGTATCAGCGGGAGGCCCTGAGCAGTTCTTC.

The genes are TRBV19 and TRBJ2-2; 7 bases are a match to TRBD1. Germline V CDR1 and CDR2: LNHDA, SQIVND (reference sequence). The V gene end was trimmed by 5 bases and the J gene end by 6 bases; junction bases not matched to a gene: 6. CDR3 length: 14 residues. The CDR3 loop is CASSLTGAAGELFF. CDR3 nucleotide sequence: TGTGCCAGTAGTCTAACAGGGGCCGCCGGGGAGCTGTTTTTT. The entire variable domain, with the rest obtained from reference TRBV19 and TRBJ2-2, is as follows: DGGITQSPKYLFRKEGQNVTLSCEQNLNHDAMYWYRQDPGQGLRLIYYSQIVNDFQKGDIAEGYSVSREKKESFPLTVTSAQKNPTAFYLCASSLTGAAGELFFGEGSRLTVL.

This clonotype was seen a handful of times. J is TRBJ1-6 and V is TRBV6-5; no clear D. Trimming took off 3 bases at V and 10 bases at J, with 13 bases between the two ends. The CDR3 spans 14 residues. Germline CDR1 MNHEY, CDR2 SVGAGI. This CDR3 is CASSYMDIGSPLHF. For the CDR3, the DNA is TGTGCCAGCAGTTATATGGATATCGGATCACCCCTCCACTTT.

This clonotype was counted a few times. The CDR3: CSATRLAGVGGDTQYF. CDR3 DNA sequence: TGCAGTGCTACCAGACTAGCGGGGGTCGGGGGAGATACGCAGTATTTT. The gene calls are TRBV20-1 and TRBJ2-3, with 12 bases aligning to TRBD2. The CDR3 contains 16 residues. Germline V gene data show CDR1 as DFQATT and CDR2 as SNEGSKA (reference sequence). V gave up 4 bases and J gave up 5 bases; unmatched junction bases: 10.